The 30 T cell receptor beta chains below all came from one sample that was sequenced in a study of OX40 agonist ivuxolimab in advanced cancers. Only in-frame clones appear in the TCRdb table, and some are missing; sequencing was by immunoSEQ multiplex PCR. The sample holds fewer than 90,000 clones, about 88% seen once. Sequences were derived from CD4+ or CD8+ T cells sorted from blood, sampled in a trial of the OX40 agonist ivuxolimab. The receptors derive from an adult with an advanced solid tumor such as melanoma, head and neck, liver or kidney cancer.

The rearrangement joins TRBV9 to TRBJ2-2; D is perhaps TRBD2 (5 bases). The ends were cut back, 0 bases at V and 5 bases at J, with 11 bases in the middle. This CDR3 has 15 amino acids. Germline CDR1 reads SGDLS; CDR2 reads YYNGEE. CDR3 protein: CASSVDVGLTGELFF. Here the CDR3 DNA reads TGTGCCAGCAGCGTAGATGTAGGACTGACCGGGGAGCTGTTTTTT.

CDR3 loop: CASSPPSDTIYF. CDR3 in DNA: TGTGCCAGCAGTCCACCCTCGGACACCATATATTTT. This rearrangement joins TRBV11-2 to TRBJ1-3, with unresolved D. The CDR3 is 12 residues long. Trimming removed 6 bases at V and 8 bases at J, with 11 bases between. CDR1 and CDR2 (germline): SGHAT, FQNNGV.

V and J are TRBV6-8 and TRBJ1-5, with 7 nucleotides matching TRBD1. Germline trimming cut 5 bases from V and 1 base from J; bases unmatched to any gene: 8. CDR1 and CDR2 from the germline V gene are MNHGY and SAAAGT. The CDR3 has 16 residues. This chain's CDR3 is CASSVTGERSNQPQHF. The CDR3 bases are TGTGCCAGCAGTGTCACAGGGGAACGAAGCAATCAGCCCCAGCATTTT.

The chain joins TRBV18 to TRBJ2-5; 11 nucleotides agree with TRBD2. CDR1 is KGHSH and CDR2 is LQKENI in the germline V gene. This CDR3 is built from 14 residues. Germline trimming cut 7 bases from V and 3 bases from J; bases unmatched to any gene: 4. The CDR3 is CASCPTSGEETQYF. The CDR3 region has the DNA TGTGCCAGCTGCCCGACTAGCGGGGAAGAGACCCAGTACTTC.

This chain joins TRBV7-2 and TRBJ2-7; D not certain. Germline CDR1 reads SGHTA; CDR2 reads FQGNSA. The germline V and J ends were trimmed by 3 bases and 6 bases, with 9 bases remaining between them. The CDR3 totals 12 residues. CDR3 in amino acids: CASSFSLGEQYF. The DNA of the CDR3 is TGTGCCAGCAGCTTCTCCCTCGGCGAGCAGTACTTC.

This rearrangement joins TRBV4-3 to TRBJ2-2; D perhaps matches TRBD2 (5 bases). The germline V and J ends were trimmed by 0 bases and 4 bases, with 6 bases remaining between them. Per the germline V gene, CDR1 is LGHNA and CDR2 is YSLEER. CDR3 size: 14 residues. For the CDR3, the DNA is TGCGCCAGCAGCCAAGAAGAGGGCACCGGGGAGCTGTTTTTT. Encoded protein: CASSQEEGTGELFF.

The CDR3 loop reads CASGPPAGSSELFF. The CDR3 DNA sequence: TGTGCTAGTGGACCCCCCGCGGGATCATCGGAACTGTTTTTT. This chain connects TRBV12-5 to TRBJ1-4; no clear D gene. This CDR3 region has 14 residues. From germline, CDR1 is LGHNT and CDR2 FRNRAP. V dropped 6 bases and J dropped 12 bases, with 20 bases sitting between them.

The CDR3 is CASSLDTSGRASTDTQYF. CDR3 nucleotides: TGCGCCAGCAGCTTGGATACTAGCGGGCGGGCTAGCACAGATACGCAGTATTTT. The chain uses TRBV5-1 and TRBJ2-3; 9 bases are a match to TRBD2. CDR1 SGHRS and CDR2 YFSETQ come from the germline V gene. CDR3 length: 18 residues. V trimming: 0 bases; J trimming: 0 bases; junction bases outside the gene matches: 8. The variable domain in full, with the rest retrieved from reference TRBV5-1 and TRBJ2-3, is KAGVTQTPRYLIKTRGQQVTLSCSPISGHRSVSWYQQTPGQGLQFLFEYFSETQRNKGNFPGRFSGRQFSNSRSEMNVSTLELGDSALYLCASSLDTSGRASTDTQYFGPGTRLTVL.

The chain uses TRBV9 and TRBJ2-3; 7 positions agree with TRBD2. This CDR3 spans 16 amino acids. Germline values: CDR1 SGDLS, CDR2 YYNGEE. V was clipped by 0 bases and J by 3 bases; unmatched bases: 7. The CDR3 DNA sequence: TGTGCCAGCAGCGTAGTAGGAACGGGGGGAACAGATACGCAGTATTTT. Residues: CASSVVGTGGTDTQYF.

This clone was counted once. V usage is TRBV30 and J usage is TRBJ2-1; D possibly corresponds to TRBD2 (5 bases). With 4 bases removed from V and 0 bases from J, the gap between germline ends came to 13 bases. Germline V gene data show CDR1 as GTSNPN and CDR2 as SVGIG (reference sequence). CDR3 length equals 15 residues. The CDR3 is CAWKEGEHSYNEQFF. The DNA of the CDR3 is TGTGCCTGGAAAGAGGGTGAGCACTCCTACAATGAGCAGTTCTTC.

The V call is TRBV11-2, the J call TRBJ2-2, with a weak D call TRBD2 (5 bases). Germline CDR1 reads SGHAT; CDR2 reads FQNNGV. CDR3 length: 16 residues. The V end was cut by 1 base, the J end by 9 bases, with 18 bases between. The CDR3 loop reads CASSLGARASSRELFF. CDR3 nucleotide sequence: TGTGCCAGCAGCTTAGGAGCGAGGGCCTCATCGAGGGAGCTGTTTTTT. Looking up the rest from reference TRBV11-2 and TRBJ2-2 gives the full variable domain: EAGVAQSPRYKIIEKRQSVAFWCNPISGHATLYWYQQILGQGPKLLIQFQNNGVVDDSQLPKDRFSAERLKGVDSTLKIQPAKLEDSAVYLCASSLGARASSRELFFGEGSRLTVL.

The chain uses TRBV6-5 and TRBJ2-5; 7 bases are shared with TRBD1. The CDR3 loop spans 15 amino acids. The trim removed 4 bases at V and 5 bases at J, leaving 10 bases unmatched. The V gene's germline CDR1 is MNHEY and CDR2 SVGAGI. The CDR3 bases are TGTGCCAGCAGTTTCCTACCACAGGGGCTGGAGACCCAGTACTTC. This encodes CASSFLPQGLETQYF.

This sequence joins TRBV5-1 and TRBJ2-7; D possibly corresponds to TRBD1 (6 bases). The germline V gene has CDR1 SGHRS and CDR2 YFSETQ. The CDR3 has 15 amino acids. Trimming cost V 3 bases and J 1 base, with 14 bases left between them. Here the CDR3 reads CASSSGPGDSYEQYF. CDR3 coding DNA: TGCGCCAGCAGCTCCGGCCCAGGGGATTCCTACGAGCAGTACTTC.

J is TRBJ2-1 and V is TRBV10-1; tentatively, D is TRBD1 or TRBD2 (5 bases each). Between the trimmed V and J ends, which lost 2 bases and 6 bases, there was a span of 8 bases. CDR1 is WNHNN and CDR2 is SYGVQD in the germline V gene (reference sequence). This CDR3 spans 13 amino acids. CDR3 loop: CASSETGRNEQFF. The CDR3 DNA reads TGCGCCAGCAGTGAGACGGGGCGCAATGAGCAGTTCTTC.

The V and J genes are TRBV5-4 and TRBJ2-1; D ambiguous. The ends were cut back, 1 base at V and 6 bases at J, with 11 bases in the middle. Germline V CDR1 and CDR2: SGHNT, YYREEE (reference sequence). There are 14 residues in the CDR3. The CDR3 here is CASSLLSYPNEQFF. CDR3 bases: TGTGCCAGCAGCTTGTTAAGCTACCCCAATGAGCAGTTCTTC. Full variable domain (rest looked up from reference TRBV5-4 and TRBJ2-1): ETGVTQSPTHLIKTRGQQVTLRCSSQSGHNTVSWYQQALGQGPQFIFQYYREEENGRGNFPPRFSGLQFPNYSSELNVNALELDDSALYLCASSLLSYPNEQFFGPGTRLTVL.

The chain joins TRBV29-1 to TRBJ2-3; 13 bases map to TRBD2. CDR3 length: 21 residues. Trimming at V came to 2 bases and at J to 6 bases, leaving 23 bases not matched to a gene. The germline gives CDR1 SQVTM, CDR2 ANQGSEA. This CDR3 reads CSVEKGQTRWTSGGRGDTQYF. CDR3 bases: TGCAGCGTTGAAAAGGGGCAGACCCGTTGGACTAGCGGGGGCCGGGGGGATACGCAGTATTTT.

The chain employs TRBV6-5 and TRBJ2-7; a possible D gene is TRBD1 (5 bases). The CDR3 contains 12 residues. V lost 6 bases, J lost 4 bases, and 10 bases lay in between. Germline loops: CDR1 MNHEY, CDR2 SVGAGI. The chain's CDR3 is CASRRTPYEQYF. In DNA form, the CDR3 reads TGTGCCAGCAGGAGGACACCGTACGAGCAGTACTTC.

The genes are TRBV5-1 and TRBJ2-7; perhaps TRBD1 as D (5 bases). V lost 0 bases and J lost 2, with 12 bases in between. CDR3 length: 15 residues. The germline gives CDR1 SGHRS, CDR2 YFSETQ. The CDR3, as DNA: TGCGCCAGCAGCTTGGTGTGGGGCGGAACCTACGAGCAGTACTTC. Translated, it gives CASSLVWGGTYEQYF.

The chain links TRBV27 to TRBJ1-1; D gene uncertain. Germline V gene sequence: CDR1 MNHEY, CDR2 SMNVEV (reference sequence). The CDR3 extends over 14 amino acids. Deletions cut 5 bases from V and 7 bases from J, with 17 bases between. The CDR3 sequence is CASSPPYPAVEAFF. CDR3 in DNA: TGTGCCAGCAGTCCACCCTACCCAGCGGTTGAAGCTTTCTTT.

The chain is built from TRBV19 and TRBJ1-2, with 10 bases identical to TRBD1. The junction had 8 bases not matched to a gene; V was cut back by 8 bases and J by 5 bases. The length of the CDR3 is 14 residues. Germline CDR1 reads LNHDA; CDR2 reads SQIVND (reference sequence). The CDR3, as DNA: TGTGCCAGTGACAGGGGGCAACCCCCTTATGGCTACACCTTC. As protein: CASDRGQPPYGYTF.

The rearrangement joins TRBV7-5 to TRBJ1-5; no check of the table's D call, TRBD1, against the DNA was made. TRBV7-5 is noted as a pseudogene. This CDR3 has 22 residues. CDR3 loop: CVRSSAGTGLPFPNYSNQPQHF. In DNA, the CDR3 is TGTGTCAGAAGCTCGGCCGGGACAGGGTTACCATTTCCCAATTATAGCAATCAGCCCCAGCATTTT.

This sequence joins TRBV2 and TRBJ1-6; D not certain. This CDR3 has 14 residues. V was clipped by 1 base and J by 6 bases, with 7 bases between them. Germline loops: CDR1 SNHLY, CDR2 FYNNEI. CDR3 nucleotides: TGTGCCAGCAGTGAAGTGGAGGGTAATTCACCCCTCCACTTT. Its translation: CASSEVEGNSPLHF.

The gene calls are TRBV11-2 and TRBJ1-2; D gene uncertain. Between the trimmed V and J ends, which lost 3 bases and 5 bases, there was a span of 13 bases. The CDR3 runs 14 residues. Per the germline V gene, CDR1 is SGHAT and CDR2 is FQNNGV. The CDR3 here is CASSLARSAYGYTF. The CDR3 DNA sequence: TGTGCCAGCAGCTTGGCCAGGTCGGCTTATGGCTACACCTTC.

The chain couples TRBV13 to TRBJ2-6; D call uncertain. This CDR3 spans 17 amino acids. Per the germline V gene, CDR1 is PRHDT and CDR2 is FYEKMQ (reference sequence). V shed 4 bases and J shed 1 base, with 14 bases lying between them. The CDR3 here is CASSSVPLGSGANVLTF. The CDR3 coding sequence is TGTGCCAGCAGCTCGGTTCCCCTGGGATCTGGGGCCAACGTCCTGACTTTC.

This clone was detected a few times. The rearrangement joins TRBV20-1 to TRBJ1-1; D gene uncertain. The CDR3 totals 10 residues. Germline CDR1 reads DFQATT; CDR2 reads SNEGSKA (reference sequence). V was shortened by 5 bases and J by 6 bases, with 7 bases between the two germline ends. The CDR3 DNA follows: TGCAGTGCTGGAGGGTCTGAAGCTTTCTTT. Translated, it gives CSAGGSEAFF.

The chain combines TRBV4-3 with TRBJ1-6; unclear D gene. Trimming shortened V by 0 bases and J by 9 bases, and 12 bases separated the two germline ends. Germline loops: CDR1 LGHNA, CDR2 YSLEER. The CDR3 covers 15 residues. In DNA, the CDR3 is TGCGCCAGCAGCCAAGAACGAGGGAGTAGTTCACCCCTCCACTTT. It specifies CASSQERGSSSPLHF.

The chain links TRBV7-3 to TRBJ2-7, with 8 bases identical to TRBD1. There are 13 residues in the CDR3. The germline gives CDR1 SGHTA, CDR2 FQGTGA. Trimming removed 5 bases from V and 2 bases from J; junction bases left unmatched: 2. CDR3 in amino acids: CASSMGQAYEQYF. CDR3 nucleotide sequence: TGTGCCAGCAGCATGGGACAGGCCTACGAGCAGTACTTC.

The chain is built from TRBV7-9 and TRBJ1-1, with TRBD1 as a possible D gene (5 bases). Germline V lookup: CDR1 SEHNR, CDR2 FQNEAQ (reference sequence). The V end lost 2 bases, the J end lost 1 base, and 8 bases lay between the germline ends. This CDR3 spans 14 amino acids. The CDR3 nucleotides are TGTGCCAGCAGCTTATTCCAGGGGAACACTGAAGCTTTCTTT. Protein: CASSLFQGNTEAFF.

The chain has TRBV10-3 and TRBJ1-2; TRBD1 matches at 9 bases. This CDR3 is built from 13 residues. V lost 8 bases to trimming and J lost 2 bases; unmatched junction nucleotides: 3. Germline values: CDR1 ENHRY, CDR2 SYGVKD. The CDR3 here is CAIAGTGNYGYTF. CDR3 coding DNA: TGTGCCATCGCCGGGACAGGGAACTATGGCTACACCTTC.

The V call is TRBV5-4, the J call TRBJ2-3; TRBD1 aligns across 10 bases. From germline, CDR1 is SGHNT and CDR2 YYREEE (reference sequence). The CDR3 totals 15 residues. V gave up 2 bases and J gave up 6 bases; unmatched junction bases: 6. In DNA, the CDR3 is TGTGCCAGCAGCTTCGGGGACAGGGGTGACGATACGCAGTATTTT. Residues: CASSFGDRGDDTQYF. Full variable domain (outside the CDR3, taken from reference TRBV5-4 and TRBJ2-3): ETGVTQSPTHLIKTRGQQVTLRCSSQSGHNTVSWYQQALGQGPQFIFQYYREEENGRGNFPPRFSGLQFPNYSSELNVNALELDDSALYLCASSFGDRGDDTQYFGPGTRLTVL.